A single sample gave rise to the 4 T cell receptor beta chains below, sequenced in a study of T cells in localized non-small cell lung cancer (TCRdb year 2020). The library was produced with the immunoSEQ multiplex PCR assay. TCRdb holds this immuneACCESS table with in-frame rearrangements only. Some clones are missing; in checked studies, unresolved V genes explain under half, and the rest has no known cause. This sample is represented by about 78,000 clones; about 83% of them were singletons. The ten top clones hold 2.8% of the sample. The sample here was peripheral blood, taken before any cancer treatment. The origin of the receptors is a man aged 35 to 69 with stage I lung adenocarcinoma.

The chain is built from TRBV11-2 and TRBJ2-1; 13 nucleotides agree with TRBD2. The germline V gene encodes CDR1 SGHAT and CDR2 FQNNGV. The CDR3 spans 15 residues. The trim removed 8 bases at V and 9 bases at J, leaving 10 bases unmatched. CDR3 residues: CASGKGTSGVSEQFF. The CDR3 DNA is TGTGCCAGCGGCAAAGGGACTAGCGGGGTCAGTGAGCAGTTCTTC. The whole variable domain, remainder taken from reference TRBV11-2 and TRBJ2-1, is EAGVAQSPRYKIIEKRQSVAFWCNPISGHATLYWYQQILGQGPKLLIQFQNNGVVDDSQLPKDRFSAERLKGVDSTLKIQPAKLEDSAVYLCASGKGTSGVSEQFFGPGTRLTVL.

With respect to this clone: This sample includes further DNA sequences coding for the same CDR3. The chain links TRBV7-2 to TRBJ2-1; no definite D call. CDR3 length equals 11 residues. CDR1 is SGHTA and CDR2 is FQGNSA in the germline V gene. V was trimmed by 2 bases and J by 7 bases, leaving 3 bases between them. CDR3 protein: CASSLLNEQFF. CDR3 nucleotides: TGTGCCAGCAGCTTATTAAATGAGCAGTTCTTC.

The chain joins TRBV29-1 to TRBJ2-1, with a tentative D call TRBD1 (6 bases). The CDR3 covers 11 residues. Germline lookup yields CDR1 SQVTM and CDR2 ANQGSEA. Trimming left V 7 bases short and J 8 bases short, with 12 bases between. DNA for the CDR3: TGCAGCGCCTCCCAGGGGTATGAGCAGTTCTTC. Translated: CSASQGYEQFF.

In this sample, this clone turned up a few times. CDR3 nucleotide sequence: TGTGCCAGCACCCTAGTAGGGGGGGACACCGGGGAGCTGTTTTTT. Its translation: CASTLVGGDTGELFF. The chain carries TRBV6-1 and TRBJ2-2; tentative D call: TRBD2 (7 bases). V lost 7 bases, J lost 3 bases, and 15 bases lay in between. The CDR3 extends over 15 amino acids. Germline V gene lookup returns CDR1 MNHNS and CDR2 SASEGT.